A selection of T cell receptor beta chains follows, all from one sample in a study of T cells expressing NK-cell markers. TCRdb re-called the 5' RACE reads; every CDR3 protein appears as one record, without DNA. The sample's table shows hundreds of thousands of distinct CDR3 sequences. The sequencing input was blood T cells: a sorted CD56 or NKG2C T cell subset, CD4+ or CD8+ T cells, or bulk PBMC T cells (not recorded which). The receptors derive from a woman aged 18-70 years in good health. CDR3s include the opening cysteine and the closing phenylalanine or tryptophan.

>14|TRBJ2-7|TRBV20-1
CSATIDSFSYEQYF
>15|TRBJ2-7|TRBV28
CASRYRDIGSYEQYF
>18|TRBJ1-3|TRBV12-3/TRBV12-4
CASTGLSTGPYSGNTIYF
>14|TRBJ2-7|TRBV12-3/TRBV12-4
CASSLKPSGYEQYF
>14|TRBJ1-2|TRBV6-2/TRBV6-3
CASSPQGSTLGYTF
>18|TRBJ2-1|TRBV6-1
CASSPGTGLADTYNEQFF
>18|TRBJ2-3|TRBV5-1
CASSLDPEGNRRTDTQYF
>13|TRBJ1-2|TRBV10-3
CAITQNPNYGYTF
>15|TRBJ2-1|TRBV12-3/TRBV12-4
CASRKGGGPRNEQFF
>14|TRBJ1-1|TRBV20-1
CSARPRGLNTEAFF
>17|TRBJ2-1|TRBV24-1
CATSDLGQSSSYNEQFF
>15|TRBJ1-2|TRBV7-7
CASSPWEKTSEGYTF
>16|TRBJ2-3|TRBV29-1
CSVEVVAGLLLDTQYF
>12|TRBJ1-6|TRBV28
CASRPYNSPLHF
>14|TRBJ1-2|TRBV12-3/TRBV12-4
CASSLAQWGYGYTF
>15|TRBJ2-2|TRBV12-3/TRBV12-4
CASSLRDRDTGELFF
>14|TRBJ2-7|TRBV4-3
CASSQGYGPYEQYF
>14|TRBJ2-4|TRBV21-1
CASSKGARKNIQYF
>15|TRBJ2-1|TRBV19
CASSHGGATYNEQFF
>15|TRBJ2-2|TRBV5-5
CASSLSSWVTGELFF
>17|TRBJ1-1|TRBV6-5
CASSYSSWDRMNTEAFF
>14|TRBJ1-1|TRBV11-2
CASRRRAMNTEAFF
>13|TRBJ1-2|TRBV20-1
CSAHVTAYYGYTF
>14|TRBJ2-7|TRBV19
CASSDRLSSYEQYF
>15|TRBJ2-3|TRBV6-5
CASSSTGTWPDTQYF
>14|TRBJ2-1|TRBV12-3/TRBV12-4
CASSLKVPYNEQFF
>13|TRBJ1-1|TRBV16
CASSPRGPRDAFF
>17|TRBJ2-6|TRBV19
CASTSLGSPSGANVLTF
>15|TRBJ1-6|TRBV7-2
CASIATVGLRSPLHF
>14|TRBJ2-1|TRBV4-3
CASSPGLIYNEQFF
>15|TRBJ1-1|TRBV10-3
CAISEEQIGRTEAFF
>15|TRBJ2-2|TRBV20-1
CSARTDREGYGELFF
>14|TRBJ2-5|TRBV5-1
CASSTGTSRETQYF
>14|TRBJ1-4|TRBV29-1
CSVEGVNNEEKLFF
>13|TRBJ1-1|TRBV19
CASSLTGLTEAFF
>13|TRBJ1-1|TRBV28
CASQGGANTEAFF
>13|TRBJ2-1|TRBV2
CASSWTGVNEQFF
>14|TRBJ1-1|TRBV20-1
CSAPSWSLNTEAFF
>14|TRBJ2-5|TRBV6-1
CASSPFQGAETQYF
>12|TRBJ2-5|TRBV20-1
CSARVRAETQYF